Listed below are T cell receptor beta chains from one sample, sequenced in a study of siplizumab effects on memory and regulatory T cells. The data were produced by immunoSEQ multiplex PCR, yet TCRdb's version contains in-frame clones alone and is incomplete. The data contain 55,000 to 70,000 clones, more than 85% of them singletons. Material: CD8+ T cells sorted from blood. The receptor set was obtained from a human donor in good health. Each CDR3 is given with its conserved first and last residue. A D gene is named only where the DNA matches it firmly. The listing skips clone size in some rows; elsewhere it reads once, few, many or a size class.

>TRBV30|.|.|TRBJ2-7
CAWGHSYEQYF
TGTGCCTGGGGACATTCCTACGAGCAGTACTTC
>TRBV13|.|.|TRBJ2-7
CASSLRDSYEQYF
TGTGCCAGCAGCTTACGAGACTCCTACGAGCAGTACTTC
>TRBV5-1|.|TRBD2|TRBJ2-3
CASSLKGTNPEADTQYF
TGCGCCAGCAGCTTAAAGGGGACTAACCCGGAAGCAGATACGCAGTATTTT
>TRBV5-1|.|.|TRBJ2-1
CASSSGNEQFF
TGCGCCAGCAGCTCGGGAAATGAGCAGTTCTTC
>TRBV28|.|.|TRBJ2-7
CASSLGGSYEQYF
TGTGCCAGCAGCCTCGGGGGTTCCTACGAGCAGTACTTC
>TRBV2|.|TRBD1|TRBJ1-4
CASRPTGFNEKLFF
TGTGCCAGCAGGCCGACAGGGTTTAATGAAAAACTGTTTTTT
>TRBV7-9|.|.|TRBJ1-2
CASSSGPAYGYTF
TGTGCCAGCAGCTCGGGACCTGCCTATGGCTACACCTTC
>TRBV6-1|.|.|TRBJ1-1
CASSEAGSTEAFF
TGTGCCAGCAGTGAAGCCGGAAGCACTGAAGCTTTCTTT
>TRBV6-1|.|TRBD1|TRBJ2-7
CASGDRSSYEQYF
TGTGCCAGCGGGGACAGAAGCTCCTACGAGCAGTACTTC
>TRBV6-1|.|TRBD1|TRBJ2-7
CASSEARDRSYEQYF
TGTGCCAGCAGTGAAGCCCGGGACAGGTCCTACGAGCAGTACTTC
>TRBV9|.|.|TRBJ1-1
CASSAAFSMNTEAFF
TGTGCCAGCAGCGCTGCCTTTAGCATGAACACTGAAGCTTTCTTT
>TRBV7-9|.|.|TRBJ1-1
CASSLSQGMNTEAFF
TGTGCCAGCAGCTTATCACAGGGCATGAACACTGAAGCTTTCTTT
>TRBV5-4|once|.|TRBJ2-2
CASTRMSGPGGTGELFF
TGTGCCAGCACGCGTATGTCGGGCCCTGGCGGTACCGGGGAGCTGTTTTTT
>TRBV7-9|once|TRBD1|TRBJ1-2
CASSGGTAATLGYTF
TGTGCCAGCAGCGGTGGGACAGCCGCGACCCTAGGCTACACCTTC
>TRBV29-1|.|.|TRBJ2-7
CSVMHGRTYEQYF
TGCAGCGTTATGCACGGCCGAACCTACGAGCAGTACTTC
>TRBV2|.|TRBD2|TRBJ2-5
CASSISLAEPQETQYF
TGTGCCAGCAGCATATCCCTAGCGGAGCCTCAAGAGACCCAGTACTTC
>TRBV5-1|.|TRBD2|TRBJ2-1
CASSPGLAAYNEQFF
TGCGCCAGCAGCCCGGGACTAGCGGCCTACAATGAGCAGTTCTTC
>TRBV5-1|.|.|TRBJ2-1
CASSLSSGEQFF
TGCGCCAGCAGCCTAAGTTCGGGTGAGCAGTTCTTC
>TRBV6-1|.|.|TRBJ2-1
CASSAYHGSEQFF
TGTGCCAGCAGTGCCTACCATGGCAGTGAGCAGTTCTTC
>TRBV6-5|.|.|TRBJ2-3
CASSYSGAPSTDTQYF
TGTGCCAGCAGTTACTCAGGTGCCCCAAGCACAGATACGCAGTATTTT
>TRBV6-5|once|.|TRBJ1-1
CASRIQMNTEAFF
TGTGCCAGCAGGATTCAAATGAACACTGAAGCTTTCTTT
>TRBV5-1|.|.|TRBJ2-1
CASSLLAQSSYNEQFF
TGCGCCAGCAGCTTGCTAGCACAGAGCTCCTACAATGAGCAGTTCTTC